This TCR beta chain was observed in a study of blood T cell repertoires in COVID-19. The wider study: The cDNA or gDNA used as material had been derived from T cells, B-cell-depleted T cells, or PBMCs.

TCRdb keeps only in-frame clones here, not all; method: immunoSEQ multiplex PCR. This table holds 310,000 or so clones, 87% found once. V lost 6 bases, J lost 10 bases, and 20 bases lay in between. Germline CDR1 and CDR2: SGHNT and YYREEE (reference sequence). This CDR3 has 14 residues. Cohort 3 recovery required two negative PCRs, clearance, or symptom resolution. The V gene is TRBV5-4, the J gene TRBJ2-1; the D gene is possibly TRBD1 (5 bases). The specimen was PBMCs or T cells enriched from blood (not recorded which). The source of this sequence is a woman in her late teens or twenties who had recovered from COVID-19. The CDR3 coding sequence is TGTGCCAGCAACAAATGGGGCCGATTACAGGAGCAGTTCTTC. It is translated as CASNKWGRLQEQFF.